This T cell receptor (beta chain) originates from a study of blood T cell repertoires in COVID-19. Study overall: COVID-19 samples from acute and convalescent phases originated in the United States, Italy and Spain. In each case, the material was cDNA or gDNA derived from T cells, B-cell-depleted T cells, or PBMCs.

Losses at the gene ends were 2 bases for V and 1 base for J; bases not matched to a gene: 9. The CDR3 consists of 18 residues. Germline V gene data show CDR1 as SGHDT and CDR2 as YYEEEE. In the study's own analysis: Amplification with reference gene primers provided the estimates of nucleated cell counts. Only in-frame clones appear in the TCRdb table, and some are missing; sequencing was by immunoSEQ multiplex PCR. V, J and clone size derive from that table, while D and trimming were established from the DNA sequence. The sample lists 150,000 to 200,000 clones, roughly 88% occurring once. The V gene is TRBV5-6, the J gene TRBJ2-3; TRBD2 matches 11 bases. The receptor was derived from a human donor with active or convalescent COVID-19. The donor label of this sample is uncertain. Sample: peripheral blood. In DNA, the CDR3 is TGTGCCAGCAGCTTAACCAGACTAGCGGGGCCGCGCACAGATACGCAGTATTTT. It specifies CASSLTRLAGPRTDTQYF. Full variable domain (outside the CDR3, taken from reference TRBV5-6 and TRBJ2-3): DAGVTQSPTHLIKTRGQQVTLRCSPKSGHDTVSWYQQALGQGPQFIFQYYEEEERQRGNFPDRFSGHQFPNYSSELNVNALLLGDSALYLCASSLTRLAGPRTDTQYFGPGTRLTVL.